This T cell receptor beta chain was observed in a study of blood T cell repertoires in COVID-19. Per the study methods: By means of reference gene primer amplification, nucleated cell counts were estimated. Repertoires were generated with immunoSEQ multiplex PCR, while TCRdb's copy carries only in-frame clones and drops some. V, J and clone size reflect that table, while D and trimming were determined from the DNA. The sample consists of about 130,000 clones, under 90% of them appearing once. Between the trimmed V and J ends, which lost 0 bases and 10 bases, there was a span of 16 bases. Germline CDR1 and CDR2: SGHNT and YYREEE (reference sequence). This CDR3 has 14 amino acids.

The source of this sequence is an older woman with acute or convalescent COVID-19. V usage is TRBV5-4 and J usage is TRBJ1-2; a possible D gene is TRBD1 (5 bases). What was sequenced was peripheral blood. In DNA, the CDR3 is TGTGCCAGCAGCTTGGGGGGCCATATGGATGACTACACCTTC. Amino acid sequence: CASSLGGHMDDYTF.